Listed below are T cell receptor beta chains from one sample, sequenced in a study of CD8 T cells in ankylosing spondylitis. Using its own MiXCR run on the 5' RACE reads, TCRdb lists one record per CDR3 protein. Of approximately 140,000 distinct CDR3 sequences in the sample, under 45% were seen once. What was sequenced was synovial fluid, either unsorted or a sorted T cell fraction (not recorded which). The receptor source for this set is a male donor with ankylosing spondylitis. CDR3s include the opening cysteine and the closing phenylalanine or tryptophan. A D gene is named only where the DNA matches it firmly. Not every row has a clone size; where given, it reads once, few, many or a size class.

abundance	d_gene	j_gene	len	v_gene	CDR3nt	CDR3aa
-	TRBD2	TRBJ2-1	16	TRBV7-2	TGTGCCAGCAGCTTAGCGCCGGCGGGGGGATACAATGAGCAGTTTTTC	CASSLAPAGGYNEQFF
-	-	TRBJ2-3	13	TRBV12-3/TRBV12-4	TGTGCCAGCACCCTAGGGGGGCCAGATACGCAGTATTTT	CASTLGGPDTQYF
many	TRBD2	TRBJ2-3	16	TRBV12-3/TRBV12-4	TGTGCCAGCAGCCCCCTACTAGCGGCTAGCACAGATACGCAGTATTTT	CASSPLLAASTDTQYF
-	-	TRBJ1-2	17	TRBV29-1	TGCAGCGTCCCCGGGGGGGCCGGGCTACCGGGGCCCTATGGCTACACCTTC	CSVPGGAGLPGPYGYTF
-	-	TRBJ2-7	15	TRBV7-8	TGTGCCAGCAGCTTGCTGAGTGGGGCCGGCTACGAGCAGTACTTC	CASSLLSGAGYEQYF
-	-	TRBJ1-1	15	TRBV28	TGTGCCAGCAGTTTGGGGCTGAGCATGAACACTGAAGCTTTCTTT	CASSLGLSMNTEAFF
-	-	TRBJ1-1	14	TRBV7-9	TGTGCCAGCAGCTTATTTTTTCAGAACACTGAAGCTTTCTTT	CASSLFFQNTEAFF
-	TRBD1	TRBJ1-2	15	TRBV4-3	TGCGCCAGCAGCCAAGACTTCCTGGACAGGGTATCAGACACCTTC	CASSQDFLDRVSDTF
-	-	TRBJ2-1	17	TRBV20-1	TGCAGTGCTAGAGATCTCATGGGGGCGAGGGGCGACAATGAGCAGTTCTTC	CSARDLMGARGDNEQFF
-	-	TRBJ2-3	16	TRBV10-3	TGTGCCATCAGTGAGAGGAGGGAATGGTTTATAGATACGCAGTATTTT	CAISERREWFIDTQYF
many	TRBD2	TRBJ2-7	14	TRBV27	TGTGCCAGCAGTGGACTAGCGGGGGCCTACGAGCAGTACTTC	CASSGLAGAYEQYF
-	-	TRBJ2-2	13	TRBV15	TGTGCCACCAGCGAAGACGTTACCGGGGAGCTGTTTTTT	CATSEDVTGELFF
many	-	TRBJ1-2	13	TRBV6-5	TGTGCCAGCAGTAACCCCCCCGGCTATGGCTACACCTTC	CASSNPPGYGYTF
-	TRBD2	TRBJ2-7	15	TRBV10-3	TGTGCCATCCAGCGCGGGGGGCTCCCCTCCTACGAGCAGTACTTC	CAIQRGGLPSYEQYF
medium-sized	-	TRBJ2-7	15	TRBV2	TGTGCCAGCAGTGAATGGTTTTCGGGGCGGGTCGAGCAGTACTTC	CASSEWFSGRVEQYF
-	-	TRBJ2-7	13	TRBV7-9	TGTGCCAGCCTCGGGGGACCTAACTACGAGCAGTACTTC	CASLGGPNYEQYF
-	-	TRBJ2-1	17	TRBV12-3/TRBV12-4	TGTGCCAGCAGTGCTCATTTCGGCGGTAAATCCTACAATGAGCAGTTCTTC	CASSAHFGGKSYNEQFF
-	TRBD1	TRBJ2-4	19	TRBV4-1	TGCGCCAGCAGCCCCCACAGGGGTTGGGCGCTTTTCGACAAAAACATTCAGTACTTC	CASSPHRGWALFDKNIQYF
-	-	TRBJ2-7	14	TRBV28	TGTGCCAGCACCCTCGGGGGAGCTGCCTACGAGCAGTACTTC	CASTLGGAAYEQYF
-	-	TRBJ2-5	15	TRBV7-8	TGTGCCAGCAGCTTTAGCGGACCTCCACAAGAGACCCAGTACTTC	CASSFSGPPQETQYF
few	TRBD2	TRBJ2-1	16	TRBV6-2/TRBV6-3	TGTGCCAGCTCCCCGGGGCGGGAGGGCCAAGAAAATGAGCAGTTCTTC	CASSPGREGQENEQFF
-	TRBD2	TRBJ2-1	12	TRBV12-3/TRBV12-4	TGTGCCAGCAGTTTCGGGGGGGATGAGCAGTTCTTC	CASSFGGDEQFF
few	-	TRBJ1-5	14	TRBV2	TGTGCCAGCAGTCGGGGCTATAGCAATCAGCCCCAGCATTTT	CASSRGYSNQPQHF
-	-	TRBJ2-5	15	TRBV20-1	TGCAGTGCTCTGAACCCTTGGACAGCCCAAGAGACCCAGTACTTC	CSALNPWTAQETQYF
few	-	TRBJ1-1	12	TRBV6-2/TRBV6-3	TGTGCCAGCAGCCGCAGGGCCACTGAAGCTTTCTTT	CASSRRATEAFF
-	-	TRBJ1-1	21	TRBV6-2/TRBV6-3	TGTGCCAGCAGTCGGAGCCCTCTATGGCTAACCTCGCCGCTCTGGAGGACTGAGGCTTTCTTT	CASSRSPLWLTSPLWRTEAFF
-	TRBD1	TRBJ2-1	17	TRBV20-1	TGCAGTGCTACACGATTCTCCAGGACAGGGGCCTACAATGAGCAGTTCTTC	CSATRFSRTGAYNEQFF
-	TRBD1	TRBJ2-1	14	TRBV7-9	TGTGCCAGCAGCTCCCGGGACAGGGCCAATGAGCAGTTCTTC	CASSSRDRANEQFF
few	-	TRBJ2-1	15	TRBV27	TGTGCCAGCAGTCCAAGCGGGTCCTATTGGAATGAGCAGTTCTTC	CASSPSGSYWNEQFF
few	-	TRBJ2-7	15	TRBV10-3	TGTGCCATCAGTGAGTCGAGCAACCCCTCCTACGAGCAGTACTTC	CAISESSNPSYEQYF
-	-	TRBJ1-4	13	TRBV2	TGTGCCAGCAGGGTAGAAGGGGAGGAAAAACTGTTTTTT	CASRVEGEEKLFF
many	TRBD1	TRBJ2-2	20	TRBV10-2	TGCGCCAGCAGTGAGTCGAGGTGGGGCAGGGGGAATCAGAACACCGGGGAGCTGTTTTTT	CASSESRWGRGNQNTGELFF
few	-	TRBJ2-1	12	TRBV29-1	TGCAGCGTTCAAGGACCAACTGTCGAGCAGTTCTTC	CSVQGPTVEQFF
-	-	TRBJ1-2	16	TRBV20-1	TGCAGTGCTAGAGATCGTGAAAACAAACGTAACTATGGCTACACCTTC	CSARDRENKRNYGYTF
few	-	TRBJ2-2	15	TRBV12-3/TRBV12-4	TGTGCCAGCAGTTTAGCGGGAGCGGGCACCGGGGAGCTGTTTTTT	CASSLAGAGTGELFF
-	-	TRBJ2-2	10	TRBV12-3/TRBV12-4	TGTGCCAGCAGTTCCGGGGAGCTGTTTTTT	CASSSGELFF
many	TRBD2	TRBJ2-5	15	TRBV7-8	TGTGCCAGCAGCACCCCTTCTAGCGGGCAAGAGACCCAGTACTTC	CASSTPSSGQETQYF
once	TRBD1	TRBJ2-2	18	TRBV4-1	TGCGCCAGCAGCCAAGGGAACCACAGGGGGCGAGGCACCGGGGAGCTGTTTTTT	CASSQGNHRGRGTGELFF
-	-	TRBJ2-2	17	TRBV7-9	TGTGCCAGCAGCTTAGCAGGGGGAGAGGAAAACACCGGGGAGCTGTTTTTT	CASSLAGGEENTGELFF
-	-	TRBJ1-2	15	TRBV18	TGTGCCAGCTCACCACGAGGGGGTCCAACCTATGGCTACACCTTC	CASSPRGGPTYGYTF